This paragraph reports one T cell receptor (beta chain). Its specificity is not known. This PCR relied on a set of 60 Vbeta primers and 13 Jbeta primers. Assay: immunoSEQ multiplex PCR; the TCRdb copy retains only in-frame clones and omits some. The table has around 40,000 clones, around 82% seen once. The CDR3 extends over 16 amino acids. Germline CDR1 and CDR2: SGHRS and YFSETQ. The germline V and J ends were trimmed by 5 bases and 1 base, with 13 bases remaining between them. These data belong to a study of cytomegalovirus exposure and HLA in healthy donors. The study, taken as a whole, reports: In a later analysis, about 17,000 TCR beta sequences were associated with HLA alleles at 0.05 false discovery rate.

V and J are TRBV5-1 and TRBJ2-6; the D gene is possibly TRBD2 (6 bases). The sample comprised PBMCs. The sequence came from a woman aged 18 to 35 in good health and CMV-seropositive. CDR3 sequence (DNA): TGCGCCAGCAGGGAAGGGGCGGGATCTGGGGCCAACGTCCTGACTTTC. Translated, it gives CASREGAGSGANVLTF.